This T cell receptor (beta chain) was retrieved from a study of blood T cells in healthy people across ages. Study results and limitations: The percentage of naive T cells correlated strongly with TCR beta diversity.

A word on this clonotype: Its antigen is not identified. Germline and junction disagree at one end, which may indicate a read error.

The CDR3 covers 15 residues. Germline CDR1 and CDR2: SGHNT and YENEEA. The authors ran a second PCR of about 7 to 11 cycles using a sample-barcoded 5' primer and a J-beta primer mix. Unique molecular identifiers of 12 random nucleotides labeled each cDNA. There were at least 3 million CDR3-containing paired-end reads obtained from each sample. Via MiXCR, TCRdb re-called the 5' RACE reads, giving one row per CDR3 protein. Found here are hundreds of thousands of distinct CDR3 sequences, about a third of them singletons; the top ten hold approximately 15%. This clonotype was sampled from a woman older than 75 in good health. What was sequenced was blood. This sequence joins TRBV11-3 and TRBJ2-1, with 7 nucleotides matching TRBD2. CDR3 nucleotide sequence: TGTGCCAGCAGCTTAGACGGGGGGAGCTACGATGAGCAGTTCTTC. The encoded protein is CASSLDGGSYDEQFF.